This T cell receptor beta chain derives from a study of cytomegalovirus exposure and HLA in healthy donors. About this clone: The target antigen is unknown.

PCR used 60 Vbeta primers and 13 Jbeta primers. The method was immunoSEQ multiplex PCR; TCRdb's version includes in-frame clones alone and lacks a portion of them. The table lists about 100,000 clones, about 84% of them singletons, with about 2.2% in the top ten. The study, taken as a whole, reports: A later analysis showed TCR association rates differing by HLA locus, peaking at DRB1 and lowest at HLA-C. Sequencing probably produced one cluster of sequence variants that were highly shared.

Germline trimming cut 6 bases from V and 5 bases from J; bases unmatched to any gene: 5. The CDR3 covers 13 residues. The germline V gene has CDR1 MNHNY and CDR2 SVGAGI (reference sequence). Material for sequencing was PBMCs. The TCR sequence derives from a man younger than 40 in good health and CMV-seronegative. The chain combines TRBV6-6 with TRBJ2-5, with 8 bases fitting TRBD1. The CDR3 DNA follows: TGTGCCAGCAGCTTGAACAGGGGGGAGACCCAGTACTTC. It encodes CASSLNRGETQYF.